Each of the 6 T cell receptor beta chains below was sequenced from the same sample in a study of T cells after somatic rescue of genetic block. Sequenced by immunoSEQ multiplex PCR; TCRdb stores in-frame clones only, minus some. The sample holds 15,000 or so clones, 72% seen once. The specimen sequenced was peripheral blood mononuclear cells (PBMCs). The receptor source for this set is a boy between 10 and 17 years old.

V gene TRBV5-1 combines with J gene TRBJ2-3; D tentatively fits TRBD1 or TRBD2 (5 bases each). The CDR3 is 16 amino acids. V lost 1 base and J lost 1, with 13 bases in between. Germline V lookup: CDR1 SGHRS, CDR2 YFSETQ. CDR3 amino acids: CASSLWGTKGTDTQYF. In DNA form, the CDR3 reads TGCGCCAGCAGCTTGTGGGGGACCAAAGGCACAGATACGCAGTATTTT.

The V call is TRBV10-3, the J call TRBJ2-1; D not resolved. The CDR3 is made up of 12 amino acids. Trimming pared 4 bases from V and 3 bases from J, leaving 4 bases between. Germline CDR1 and CDR2: ENHRY and SYGVKD. The CDR3 loop reads CAISALYNEQFF. CDR3 in DNA: TGTGCCATCAGTGCGCTCTACAATGAGCAGTTCTTC.

Only a few counts were recorded for this clone. This rearrangement joins TRBV5-1 to TRBJ2-5, with D uncertain. The CDR3 is 12 amino acids. Germline V gene sequence: CDR1 SGHRS, CDR2 YFSETQ. V was cut by 3 bases and J by 1 base, with 4 bases left in between. The CDR3 spells CASSWSQETQYF. CDR3 bases: TGCGCCAGCAGCTGGAGCCAAGAGACCCAGTACTTC.

This clone qualifies as medium-sized. This CDR3 reads CASSPTTGFYNEQFF. The CDR3 DNA reads TGTGCCAGCTCCCCGACGACAGGGTTCTACAATGAGCAGTTCTTC. This sequence joins TRBV18 and TRBJ2-1, with TRBD1 matching 7 bases. The germline CDR1 and CDR2 sequences are KGHSH and LQKENI. V shed 6 bases, J shed 3 bases, and the junction held 8 bases outside the gene matches. CDR3 length: 15 residues.

This clone has just one count. The genes are TRBV2 and TRBJ2-6; TRBD1 is a possible D gene (6 bases). Germline-derived CDR1 and CDR2 are SNHLY and FYNNEI. Trimming pared 4 bases from V and 5 bases from J, leaving 15 bases between. The CDR3 has 16 amino acids. The CDR3 protein is CASSGGHVGWANVLTF. The CDR3 DNA sequence: TGTGCCAGCAGTGGGGGACATGTCGGATGGGCCAACGTCCTGACTTTC.

The chain recombines TRBV5-4 with TRBJ2-7; D is unclear. Germline CDR1 reads SGHNT; CDR2 reads YYREEE (reference sequence). The CDR3 has 14 amino acids. V lost 0 bases to trimming and J lost 3 bases, with 10 bases between them. CDR3 bases: TGTGCCAGCAGCTTGGAGGCACGAGGCTACGAGCAGTACTTC. This encodes CASSLEARGYEQYF.